What follows describes a single T cell receptor (beta chain). The target antigen is unknown. The data were obtained in a study of OX40 agonist ivuxolimab in advanced cancers. Across the whole study: With ivuxolimab, an agonistic anti-OX40 (CD134) antibody, patients were treated. Prior anti-PD-1, anti-PD-L1 or anti-CTLA-4 therapy was allowed; approximately 41% had some.

Clones were sequenced by immunoSEQ multiplex PCR, and TCRdb holds only the in-frame ones, with some missing. The sample lists tens of thousands of clones; 70% to 90% were seen once. The investigators sampled blood at baseline, at cycle 4 day 1, and at cycle 7 day 1. Study-wide findings and caveats: At 0.1 to 3.0 mg/kg and by week 6, clonal expansion occurred in CD4+ and CD8+ blood T cells.

Trimming left V 11 bases short and J 0 bases short, with 11 bases between. Germline CDR1 and CDR2: SEHNR and FQNEAQ (reference sequence). The CDR3 has 12 amino acids. This specimen consisted of CD4+ or CD8+ T cells sorted from blood, obtained in a trial of the OX40 agonist ivuxolimab. The chain links TRBV7-9 to TRBJ2-7, with a possible D match to TRBD2 (7 bases). The sequence came from an adult with an advanced solid tumor such as melanoma, head and neck, liver or kidney cancer. CDR3: CAGGASSYEQYF. CDR3 bases: TGTGCCGGGGGGGCCAGCTCCTACGAGCAGTACTTC.